The present entry profiles one T cell receptor beta chain with its context. Antigen unknown. Trimming at V came to 3 bases and at J to 8 bases, leaving 9 bases not matched to a gene. The CDR3 totals 14 residues. The germline V gene has CDR1 SGHRS and CDR2 YFSETQ. The data are from a study of cytomegalovirus exposure and HLA in healthy donors. Study-wide findings and caveats: Investigators reported over 150 TCR beta chains as tied to cytomegalovirus.

From the 120-subject validation cohort, which was separate from the roughly 700-subject first cohort, the donors were drawn. Produced via immunoSEQ multiplex PCR; TCRdb's table is partial and in-frame only. Here the sample spans about 120,000 clones, around 96% being singletons. The source of this sequence is a man younger than 35 in good health and CMV-seronegative. Sequencing was performed on PBMCs. The chain couples TRBV5-1 to TRBJ1-2, with TRBD1 matching over 8 bases. The CDR3 region is CASSSEDREWGYTF. CDR3 nucleotide sequence: TGCGCCAGCAGCTCTGAGGACAGGGAATGGGGCTACACCTTC.